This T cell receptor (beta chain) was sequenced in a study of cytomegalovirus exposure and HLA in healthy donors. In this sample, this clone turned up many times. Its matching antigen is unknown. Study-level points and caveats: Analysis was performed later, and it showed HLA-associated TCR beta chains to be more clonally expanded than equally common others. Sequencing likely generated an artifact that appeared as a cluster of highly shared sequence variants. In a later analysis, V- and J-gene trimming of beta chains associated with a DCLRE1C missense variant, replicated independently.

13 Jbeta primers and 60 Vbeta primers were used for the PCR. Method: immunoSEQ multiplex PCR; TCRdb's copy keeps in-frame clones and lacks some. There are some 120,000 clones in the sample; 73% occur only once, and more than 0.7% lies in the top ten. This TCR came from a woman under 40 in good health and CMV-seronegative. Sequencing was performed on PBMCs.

The CDR3 is CASRLMRNTEAFF. In DNA form, the CDR3 reads TGTGCCAGCAGGTTAATGAGAAACACTGAAGCTTTCTTT. The V and J genes are TRBV6-5 and TRBJ1-1; no clear D. The CDR3 contains 13 residues. Per the germline V gene, CDR1 is MNHEY and CDR2 is SVGAGI. V lost 6 bases and J lost 2, with 10 bases in between.